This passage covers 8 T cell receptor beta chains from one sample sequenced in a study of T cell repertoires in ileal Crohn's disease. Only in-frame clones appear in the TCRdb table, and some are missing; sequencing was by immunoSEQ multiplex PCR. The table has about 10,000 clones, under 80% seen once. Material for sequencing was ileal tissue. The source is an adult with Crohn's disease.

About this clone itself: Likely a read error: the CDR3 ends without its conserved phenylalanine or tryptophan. CDR3 coding DNA: TGCAGCGTTGAGGGGACACAAAACTATGACTACACCCTC. As protein: CSVEGTQNYDYTL. The rearrangement joins TRBV29-1 to TRBJ1-2; possible D gene TRBD1, 6 bases. The CDR3 has 13 residues. The germline V gene encodes CDR1 SQVTM and CDR2 ANQGSEA.

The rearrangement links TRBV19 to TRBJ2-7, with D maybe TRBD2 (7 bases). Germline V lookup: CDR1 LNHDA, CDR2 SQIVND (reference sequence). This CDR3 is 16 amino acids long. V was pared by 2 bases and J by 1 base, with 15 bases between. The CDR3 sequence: CASSIRVKGGSYEQYF. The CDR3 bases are TGTGCCAGTAGTATACGCGTGAAGGGGGGGTCCTACGAGCAGTACTTC. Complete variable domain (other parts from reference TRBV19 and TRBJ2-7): DGGITQSPKYLFRKEGQNVTLSCEQNLNHDAMYWYRQDPGQGLRLIYYSQIVNDFQKGDIAEGYSVSREKKESFPLTVTSAQKNPTAFYLCASSIRVKGGSYEQYFGPGTRLTVT.

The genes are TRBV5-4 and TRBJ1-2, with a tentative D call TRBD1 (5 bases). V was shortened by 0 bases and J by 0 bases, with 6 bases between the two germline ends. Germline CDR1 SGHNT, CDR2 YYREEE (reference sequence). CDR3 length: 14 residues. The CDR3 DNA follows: TGTGCCAGCAGCTTGGACAGGACTAACTATGGCTACACCTTC. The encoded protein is CASSLDRTNYGYTF.

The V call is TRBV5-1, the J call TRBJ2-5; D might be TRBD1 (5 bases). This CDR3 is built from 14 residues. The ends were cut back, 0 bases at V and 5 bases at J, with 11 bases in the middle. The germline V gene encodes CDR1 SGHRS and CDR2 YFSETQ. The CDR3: CASSLDQGGETQYF. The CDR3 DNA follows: TGCGCCAGCAGCTTGGACCAGGGTGGGGAGACCCAGTACTTC.

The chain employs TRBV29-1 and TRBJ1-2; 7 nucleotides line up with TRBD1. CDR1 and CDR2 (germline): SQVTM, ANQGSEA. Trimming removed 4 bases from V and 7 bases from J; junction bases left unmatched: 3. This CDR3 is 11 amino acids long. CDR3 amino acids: CSVGAGGGYTF. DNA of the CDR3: TGCAGCGTTGGGGCAGGGGGTGGCTACACCTTC.

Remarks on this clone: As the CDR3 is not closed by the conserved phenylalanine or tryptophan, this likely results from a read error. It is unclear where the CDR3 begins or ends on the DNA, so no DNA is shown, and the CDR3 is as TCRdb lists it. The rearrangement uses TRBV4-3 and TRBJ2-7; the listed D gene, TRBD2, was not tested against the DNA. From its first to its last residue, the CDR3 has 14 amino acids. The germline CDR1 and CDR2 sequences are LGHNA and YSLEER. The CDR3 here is CASSQVYGGAGLYL.

CDR3 in DNA: TGTGCCAGCAGCCACCGAAGCTCGTATGGCTACACCTTC. It is translated as CASSHRSSYGYTF. This chain connects TRBV4-2 to TRBJ1-2; D is unclear. The CDR3 runs to 13 residues. The V end was cut by 3 bases, the J end by 5 bases, with 10 bases between. Germline V gives CDR1 LGHNA, CDR2 YNFKEQ.

CDR3: CASSFQVSYEQYF. The CDR3 nucleotides read TGTGCCAGCAGCTTCCAGGTTTCCTACGAGCAGTACTTC. The rearrangement links TRBV7-9 to TRBJ2-7; D ambiguous. CDR3 length: 13 residues. Germline assignment: CDR1 SEHNR and CDR2 FQNEAQ (reference sequence). The V end lost 3 bases, the J end lost 1 base, and 7 bases lay between the germline ends.